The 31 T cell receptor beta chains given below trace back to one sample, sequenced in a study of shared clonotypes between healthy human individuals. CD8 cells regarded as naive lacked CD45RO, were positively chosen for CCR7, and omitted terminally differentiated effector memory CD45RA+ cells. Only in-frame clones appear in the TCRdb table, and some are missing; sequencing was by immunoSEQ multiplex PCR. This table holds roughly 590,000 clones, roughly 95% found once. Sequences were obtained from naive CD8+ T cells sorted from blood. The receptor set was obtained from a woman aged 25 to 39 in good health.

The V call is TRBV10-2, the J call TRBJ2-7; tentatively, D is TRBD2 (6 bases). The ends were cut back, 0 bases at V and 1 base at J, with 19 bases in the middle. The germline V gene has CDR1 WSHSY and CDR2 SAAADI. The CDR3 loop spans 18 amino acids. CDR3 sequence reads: CASSESGEGGAGSYEQYF. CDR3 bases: TGCGCCAGCAGTGAGTCGGGGGAAGGAGGGGCGGGTTCCTACGAGCAGTACTTC.

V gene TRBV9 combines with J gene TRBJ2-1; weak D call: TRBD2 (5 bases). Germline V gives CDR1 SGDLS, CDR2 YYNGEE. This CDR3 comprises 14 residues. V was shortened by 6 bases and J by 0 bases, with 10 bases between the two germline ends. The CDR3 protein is CASTSRDSYNEQFF. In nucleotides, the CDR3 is TGTGCCAGCACTAGCCGGGACTCCTACAATGAGCAGTTCTTC.

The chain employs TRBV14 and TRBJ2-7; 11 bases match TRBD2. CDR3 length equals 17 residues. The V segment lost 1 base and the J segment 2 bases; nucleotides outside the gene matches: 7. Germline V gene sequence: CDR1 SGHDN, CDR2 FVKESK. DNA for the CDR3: TGTGCCAGCAGCCAAGGTCTAGCGGGAGGTCTGCCCTACGAGCAGTACTTC. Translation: CASSQGLAGGLPYEQYF. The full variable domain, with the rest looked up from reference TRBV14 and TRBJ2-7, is EAGVTQFPSHSVIEKGQTVTLRCDPISGHDNLYWYRRVMGKEIKFLLHFVKESKQDESGMPNNRFLAERTGGTYSTLKVQPAELEDSGVYFCASSQGLAGGLPYEQYFGPGTRLTVT.

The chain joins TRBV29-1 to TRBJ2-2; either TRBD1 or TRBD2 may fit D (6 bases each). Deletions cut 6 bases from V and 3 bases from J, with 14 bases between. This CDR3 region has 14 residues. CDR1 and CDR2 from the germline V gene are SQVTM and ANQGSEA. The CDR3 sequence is CSVLGGRDTGELFF. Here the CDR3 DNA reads TGCAGCGTCCTGGGGGGCCGAGACACCGGGGAGCTGTTTTTT.

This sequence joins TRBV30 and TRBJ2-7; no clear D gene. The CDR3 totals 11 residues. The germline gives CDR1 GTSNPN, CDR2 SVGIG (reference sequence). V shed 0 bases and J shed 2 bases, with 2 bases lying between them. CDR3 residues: CAWSVPYEQYF. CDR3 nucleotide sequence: TGTGCCTGGAGTGTACCCTACGAGCAGTACTTC.

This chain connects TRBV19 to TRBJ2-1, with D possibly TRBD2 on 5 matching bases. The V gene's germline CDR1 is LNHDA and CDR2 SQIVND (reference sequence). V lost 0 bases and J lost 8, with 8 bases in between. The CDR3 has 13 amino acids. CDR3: CASSIDHGDEQFF. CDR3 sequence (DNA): TGTGCCAGTAGTATAGATCACGGGGATGAGCAGTTCTTC. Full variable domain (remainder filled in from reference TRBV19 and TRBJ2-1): DGGITQSPKYLFRKEGQNVTLSCEQNLNHDAMYWYRQDPGQGLRLIYYSQIVNDFQKGDIAEGYSVSREKKESFPLTVTSAQKNPTAFYLCASSIDHGDEQFFGPGTRLTVL.

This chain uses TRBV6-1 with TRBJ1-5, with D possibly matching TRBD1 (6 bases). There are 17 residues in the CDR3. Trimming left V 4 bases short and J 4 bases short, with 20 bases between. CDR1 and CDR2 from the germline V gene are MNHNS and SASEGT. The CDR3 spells CASSVPLGPGVNQPQHF. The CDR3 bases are TGTGCCAGCAGTGTTCCCCTAGGGCCAGGGGTAAATCAGCCCCAGCATTTT.

The CDR3 nucleotides read TGTGCCAGCAGTCCCGGTCGGGGAGGGGCAGCTAATGAAAAACTGTTTTTT. It translates to CASSPGRGGAANEKLFF. The chain combines TRBV27 with TRBJ1-4; the D gene is possibly TRBD1 (5 bases). Germline CDR1 MNHEY, CDR2 SMNVEV (reference sequence). V was shortened by 5 bases and J by 3 bases, with 19 bases between the two germline ends. The CDR3 covers 17 residues.

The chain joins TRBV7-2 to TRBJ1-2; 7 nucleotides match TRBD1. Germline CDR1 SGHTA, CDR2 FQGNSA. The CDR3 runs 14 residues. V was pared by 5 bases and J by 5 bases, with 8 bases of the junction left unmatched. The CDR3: CASSEGTEVYGYTF. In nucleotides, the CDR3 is TGTGCCAGCAGCGAGGGGACAGAAGTTTATGGCTACACCTTC. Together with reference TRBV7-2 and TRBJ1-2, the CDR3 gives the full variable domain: GAGVSQSPSNKVTEKGKDVELRCDPISGHTALYWYRQSLGQGLEFLIYFQGNSAPDKSGLPSDRFSAERTGGSVSTLTIQRTQQEDSAVYLCASSEGTEVYGYTFGSGTRLTVV.

CDR3 sequence: CAWQGRTGGLYEQYF. CDR3 bases: TGTGCCTGGCAAGGCAGGACAGGGGGCCTTTACGAGCAGTACTTC. The chain is built from TRBV30 and TRBJ2-7; 11 nucleotides match TRBD1. CDR1 is GTSNPN, CDR2 SVGIG, per germline (reference sequence). Losses at the gene ends were 5 bases for V and 4 bases for J; bases not matched to a gene: 10. CDR3 length equals 15 residues.

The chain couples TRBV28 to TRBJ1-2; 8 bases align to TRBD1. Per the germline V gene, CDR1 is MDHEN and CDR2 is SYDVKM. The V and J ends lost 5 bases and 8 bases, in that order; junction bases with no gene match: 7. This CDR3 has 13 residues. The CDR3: CASSETGVVGYTF. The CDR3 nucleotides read TGTGCCAGCAGTGAGACAGGGGTCGTCGGCTACACCTTC.

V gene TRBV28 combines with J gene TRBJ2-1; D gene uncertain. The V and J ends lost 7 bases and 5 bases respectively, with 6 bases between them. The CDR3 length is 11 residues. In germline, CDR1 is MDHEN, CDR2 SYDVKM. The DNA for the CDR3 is TGTGCCAGCAAACTCGACAATGAGCAGTTCTTC. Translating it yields CASKLDNEQFF.

The CDR3 region is CASSLAELNTGELFF. The CDR3 DNA sequence: TGTGCCAGCAGTTTAGCGGAGTTAAACACCGGGGAGCTGTTTTTT. The chain recombines TRBV6-5 with TRBJ2-2, with D possibly matching TRBD2 (6 bases). V was pared by 4 bases and J by 2 bases, with 11 bases between. Germline CDR1 reads MNHEY; CDR2 reads SVGAGI. The CDR3 spans 15 residues.

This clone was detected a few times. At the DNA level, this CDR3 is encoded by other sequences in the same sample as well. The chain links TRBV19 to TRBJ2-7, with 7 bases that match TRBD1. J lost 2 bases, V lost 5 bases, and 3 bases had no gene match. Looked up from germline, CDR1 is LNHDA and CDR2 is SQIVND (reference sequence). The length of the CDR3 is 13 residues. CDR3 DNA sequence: TGTGCCAGTAGTCCCGGGACAGCCTACGAGCAGTACTTC. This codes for CASSPGTAYEQYF. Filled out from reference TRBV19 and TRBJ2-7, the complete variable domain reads DGGITQSPKYLFRKEGQNVTLSCEQNLNHDAMYWYRQDPGQGLRLIYYSQIVNDFQKGDIAEGYSVSREKKESFPLTVTSAQKNPTAFYLCASSPGTAYEQYFGPGTRLTVT.

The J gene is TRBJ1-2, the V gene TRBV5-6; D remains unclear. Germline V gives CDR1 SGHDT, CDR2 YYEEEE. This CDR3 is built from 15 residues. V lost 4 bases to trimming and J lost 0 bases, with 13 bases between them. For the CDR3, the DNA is TGTGCCAGCAGCCCGTTAACCGGGACTAACTATGGCTACACCTTC. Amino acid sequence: CASSPLTGTNYGYTF.

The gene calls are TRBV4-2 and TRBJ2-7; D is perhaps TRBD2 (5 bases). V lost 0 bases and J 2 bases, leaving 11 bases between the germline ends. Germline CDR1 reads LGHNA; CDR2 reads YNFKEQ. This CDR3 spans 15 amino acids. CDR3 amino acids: CASSQEILAPYEQYF. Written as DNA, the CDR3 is TGTGCCAGCAGCCAAGAAATCCTAGCACCCTACGAGCAGTACTTC.

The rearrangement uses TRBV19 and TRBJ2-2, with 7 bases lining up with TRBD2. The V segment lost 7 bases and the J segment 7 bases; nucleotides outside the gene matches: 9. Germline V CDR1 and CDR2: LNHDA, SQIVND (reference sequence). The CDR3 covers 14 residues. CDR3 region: CASNPGTTVGELFF. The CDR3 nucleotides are TGTGCCAGTAATCCCGGGACTACGGTCGGGGAGCTGTTTTTT.

CDR3 in DNA: TGTGCCATCAGTGACGGACAGCTCCCACCGACCGAGCAGTACTTC. This encodes CAISDGQLPPTEQYF. The V gene is TRBV10-3, the J gene TRBJ2-5; tentatively, D is TRBD1 (6 bases). The J call may be wrong; the DNA end is better matched by TRBJ2-7. Germline V CDR1 and CDR2: ENHRY, SYGVKD. This CDR3 comprises 15 residues.

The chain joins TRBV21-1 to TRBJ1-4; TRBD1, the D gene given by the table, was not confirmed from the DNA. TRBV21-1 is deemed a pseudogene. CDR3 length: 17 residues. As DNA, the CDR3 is TGTGCCAGCAGCAAGGATCAGACAGGGTCAACTAATGAAAAACTGTTTTTT. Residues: CASSKDQTGSTNEKLFF.

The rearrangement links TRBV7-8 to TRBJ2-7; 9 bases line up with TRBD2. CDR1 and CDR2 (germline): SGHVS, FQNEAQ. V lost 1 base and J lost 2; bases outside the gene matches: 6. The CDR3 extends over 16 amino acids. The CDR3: CASSLEATSGTYEQYF. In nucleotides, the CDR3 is TGTGCCAGCAGCTTAGAAGCGACTAGCGGAACCTACGAGCAGTACTTC.

CDR3 amino acids: CASSIYLAEQETQYF. The CDR3 nucleotides read TGTGCCAGTAGTATCTACCTAGCTGAACAAGAGACCCAGTACTTC. The V call is TRBV19, the J call TRBJ2-5; D might be TRBD2 (5 bases). V was clipped by 3 bases and J by 2 bases, with 13 bases between them. Germline-derived CDR1 and CDR2 are LNHDA and SQIVND (reference sequence). CDR3 size: 15 residues.

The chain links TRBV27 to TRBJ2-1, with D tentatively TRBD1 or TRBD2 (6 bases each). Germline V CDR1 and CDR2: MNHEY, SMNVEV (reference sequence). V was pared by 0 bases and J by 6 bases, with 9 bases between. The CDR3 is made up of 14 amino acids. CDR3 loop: CASSLSEGGNEQFF. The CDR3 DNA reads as TGTGCCAGCAGTTTATCGGAGGGGGGCAATGAGCAGTTCTTC.

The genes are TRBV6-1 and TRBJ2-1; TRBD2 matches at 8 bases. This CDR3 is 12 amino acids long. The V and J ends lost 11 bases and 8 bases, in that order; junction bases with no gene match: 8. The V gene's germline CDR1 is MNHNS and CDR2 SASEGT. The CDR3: CALAGLSDEQFF. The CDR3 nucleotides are TGTGCCTTAGCGGGGCTTTCTGATGAGCAGTTCTTC.

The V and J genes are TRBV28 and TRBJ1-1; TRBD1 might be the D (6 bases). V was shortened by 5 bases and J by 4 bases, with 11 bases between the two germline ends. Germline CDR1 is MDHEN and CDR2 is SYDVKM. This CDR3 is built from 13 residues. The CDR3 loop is CASSLRTATEAFF. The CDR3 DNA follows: TGTGCCAGCAGTCTCCGGACAGCCACTGAAGCTTTCTTT.

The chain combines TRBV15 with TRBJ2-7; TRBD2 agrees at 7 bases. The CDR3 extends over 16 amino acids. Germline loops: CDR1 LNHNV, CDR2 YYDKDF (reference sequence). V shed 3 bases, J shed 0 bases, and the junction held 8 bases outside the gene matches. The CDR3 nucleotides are TGTGCCACCAGCAGGGACCCTAGCGGAAGCTCCTACGAGCAGTACTTC. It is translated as CATSRDPSGSSYEQYF.

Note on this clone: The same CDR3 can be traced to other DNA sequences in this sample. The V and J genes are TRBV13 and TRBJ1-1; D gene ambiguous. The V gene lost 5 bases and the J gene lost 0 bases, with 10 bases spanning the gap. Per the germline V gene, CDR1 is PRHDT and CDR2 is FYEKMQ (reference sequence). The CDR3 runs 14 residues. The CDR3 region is CASSPGRMNTEAFF. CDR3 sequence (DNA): TGTGCCAGCAGCCCAGGACGGATGAACACTGAAGCTTTCTTT.

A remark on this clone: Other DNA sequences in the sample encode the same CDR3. CDR3 DNA: TGTGCCAGCAGCCCCGGTGAGGAGGAGACCCAGTACTTC. Protein product: CASSPGEEETQYF. V usage is TRBV5-4 and J usage is TRBJ2-5; D is uncertain. CDR1 and CDR2 from the germline V gene are SGHNT and YYREEE (reference sequence). CDR3 size: 13 residues. The germline V and J ends were trimmed by 4 bases and 5 bases, with 12 bases remaining between them.

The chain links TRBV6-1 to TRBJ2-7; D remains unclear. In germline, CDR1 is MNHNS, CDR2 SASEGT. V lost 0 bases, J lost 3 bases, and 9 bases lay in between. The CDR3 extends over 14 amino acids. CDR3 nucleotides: TGTGCCAGCAGTGAAGCATCGGCTCACTACGAGCAGTACTTC. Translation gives CASSEASAHYEQYF.

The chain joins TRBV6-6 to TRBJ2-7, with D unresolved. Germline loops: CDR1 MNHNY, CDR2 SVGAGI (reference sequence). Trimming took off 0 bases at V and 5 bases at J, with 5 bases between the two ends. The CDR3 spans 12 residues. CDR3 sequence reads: CASSYSEDEQYF. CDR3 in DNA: TGTGCCAGCAGTTACTCTGAGGACGAGCAGTACTTC.

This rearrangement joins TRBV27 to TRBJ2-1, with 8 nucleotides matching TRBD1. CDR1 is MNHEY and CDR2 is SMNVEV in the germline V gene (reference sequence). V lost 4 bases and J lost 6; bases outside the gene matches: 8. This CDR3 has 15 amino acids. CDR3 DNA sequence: TGTGCCAGCAGTTCCCCACTACAGGGGGTCAATGAGCAGTTCTTC. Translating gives CASSSPLQGVNEQFF.

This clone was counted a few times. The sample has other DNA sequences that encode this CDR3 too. In DNA form, the CDR3 reads TGCAGTGCACGAGCAGATACGCAGTATTTT. Translating it yields CSARADTQYF. This chain joins TRBV20-1 and TRBJ2-3; D not certain. V was cut by 6 bases and J by 4 bases, with 5 bases left in between. Germline values: CDR1 DFQATT, CDR2 SNEGSKA (reference sequence). There are 10 residues in the CDR3.